The clone carrying this TCR beta chain was seen many times. RNA transcripts provided the source from which TCR beta CDR3 regions were amplified. HTBI primers were used for first-round RT-PCR of the TCR CDR3. In TCRdb, the multiplex PCR reads were re-called with MiXCR into one record per CDR3 protein. Of 350,000 to 400,000 distinct CDR3 sequences in the sample, around 14% were seen once. This sample stems from a study of T cells in Graves' hyperthyroidism and ophthalmopathy. Germline trimming cut 10 bases from V and 2 bases from J; bases unmatched to any gene: 14. CDR1 is MNHEY and CDR2 is SMNVEV in the germline V gene (reference sequence). The CDR3 covers 16 residues.

The rearrangement uses TRBV27 and TRBJ2-3, with 8 bases that match TRBD2. The receptor comes from a young woman with Graves' hyperthyroidism. The sequencing sample was made of blood. The CDR3: CATLPGGGGLTDTQYF. CDR3 sequence (DNA): TGTGCCACCCTGCCGGGGGGCGGGGGGCTCACAGATACGCAGTATTTT.